This TCR beta chain derives from a study of patients and donors after allogeneic stem cell transplantation. V dropped 6 bases and J dropped 4; count of bases not matched to a gene: 4. CDR1 and CDR2 (germline): SQVTM, ANQGSEA. CDR3 length equals 12 residues. One entry per CDR3 protein, called by TCRdb with MiXCR from the RT-PCR reads. Among about 1,300 distinct CDR3 sequences listed, 30% to 45% were seen once. The sequencing sample was made of blood, either unsorted or a sorted T cell fraction (not recorded which). The origin of this receptor is a human donor who was either an allogeneic HSCT recipient or a stem cell or donor lymphocyte infusion donor (not recorded which). It is not recorded whose cells these are; they may come from a transplant donor. The chain uses TRBV29-1 and TRBJ2-7; the match to TRBD1 covers 9 bases. The CDR3 reads CSVGTGIYEQYF. CDR3 coding DNA: TGCAGCGTAGGGACAGGGATATACGAGCAGTACTTC.